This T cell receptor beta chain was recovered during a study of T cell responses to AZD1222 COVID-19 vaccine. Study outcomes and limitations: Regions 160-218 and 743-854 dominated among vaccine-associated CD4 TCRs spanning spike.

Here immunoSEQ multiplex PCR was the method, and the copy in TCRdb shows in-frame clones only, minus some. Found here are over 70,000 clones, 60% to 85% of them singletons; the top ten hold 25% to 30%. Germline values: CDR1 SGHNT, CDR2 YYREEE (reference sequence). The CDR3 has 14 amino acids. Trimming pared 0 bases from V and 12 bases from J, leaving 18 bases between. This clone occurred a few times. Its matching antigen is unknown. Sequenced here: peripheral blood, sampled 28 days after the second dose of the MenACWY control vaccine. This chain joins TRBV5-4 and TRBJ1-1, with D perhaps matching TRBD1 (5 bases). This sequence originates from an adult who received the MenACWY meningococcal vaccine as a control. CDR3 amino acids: CASSLDPTAPLSFF. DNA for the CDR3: TGTGCCAGCAGCTTGGATCCGACAGCCCCTCTTTCTTTCTTT.